This T cell receptor beta chain was profiled in a study of CD8 T cells in ankylosing spondylitis. Libraries for TCR beta were made by quantitative 5'-RACE with molecular barcodes. TCRdb itself ran the 5' RACE reads through MiXCR, one entry per CDR3 protein. The data hold about 200,000 distinct CDR3 sequences, with around 7.9% observed a single time. The CDR3 has 14 amino acids. With 2 bases removed from V and 7 bases from J, the gap between germline ends came to 15 bases. Study findings and constraints: Made up of eight highly homologous variants, a TCR beta motif appeared characteristic of ankylosing spondylitis blood. CD8+ by phenotype, disease-linked clones were relatively rare in peripheral blood.

This clonotype was counted ten times or more. Its cognate antigen is unknown. The TCR comes from a male donor with ankylosing spondylitis. The specimen sequenced was blood, either unsorted or a sorted T cell fraction (not recorded which). V and J are TRBV12-3 or TRBV12-4 and TRBJ2-7; D may be TRBD2 (6 bases). The CDR3 here is CASSLTAGRGEQYF. For the CDR3, the DNA is TGTGCCAGCAGTTTAACGGCAGGTCGGGGGGAGCAGTACTTC.